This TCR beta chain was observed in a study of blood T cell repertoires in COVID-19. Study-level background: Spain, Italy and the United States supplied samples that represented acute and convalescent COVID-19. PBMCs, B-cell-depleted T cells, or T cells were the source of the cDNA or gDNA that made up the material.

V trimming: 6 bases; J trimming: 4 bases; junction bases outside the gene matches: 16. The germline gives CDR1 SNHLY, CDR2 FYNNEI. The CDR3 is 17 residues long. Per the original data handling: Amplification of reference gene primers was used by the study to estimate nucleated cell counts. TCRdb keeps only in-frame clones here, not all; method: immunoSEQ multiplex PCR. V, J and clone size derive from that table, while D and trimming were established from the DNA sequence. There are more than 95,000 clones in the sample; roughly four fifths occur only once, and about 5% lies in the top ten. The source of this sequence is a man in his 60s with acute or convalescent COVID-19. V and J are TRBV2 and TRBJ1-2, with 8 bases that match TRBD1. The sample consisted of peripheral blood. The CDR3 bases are TGTGCCAGCAGCCCGCCCTACACCAATACAGGGGGCTATGGCTACACCTTC. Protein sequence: CASSPPYTNTGGYGYTF. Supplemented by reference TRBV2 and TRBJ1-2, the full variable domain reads EPEVTQTPSHQVTQMGQEVILRCVPISNHLYFYWYRQILGQKVEFLVSFYNNEISEKSEIFDDQFSVERPDGSNFTLKIRSTKLEDSAMYFCASSPPYTNTGGYGYTFGSGTRLTVV.